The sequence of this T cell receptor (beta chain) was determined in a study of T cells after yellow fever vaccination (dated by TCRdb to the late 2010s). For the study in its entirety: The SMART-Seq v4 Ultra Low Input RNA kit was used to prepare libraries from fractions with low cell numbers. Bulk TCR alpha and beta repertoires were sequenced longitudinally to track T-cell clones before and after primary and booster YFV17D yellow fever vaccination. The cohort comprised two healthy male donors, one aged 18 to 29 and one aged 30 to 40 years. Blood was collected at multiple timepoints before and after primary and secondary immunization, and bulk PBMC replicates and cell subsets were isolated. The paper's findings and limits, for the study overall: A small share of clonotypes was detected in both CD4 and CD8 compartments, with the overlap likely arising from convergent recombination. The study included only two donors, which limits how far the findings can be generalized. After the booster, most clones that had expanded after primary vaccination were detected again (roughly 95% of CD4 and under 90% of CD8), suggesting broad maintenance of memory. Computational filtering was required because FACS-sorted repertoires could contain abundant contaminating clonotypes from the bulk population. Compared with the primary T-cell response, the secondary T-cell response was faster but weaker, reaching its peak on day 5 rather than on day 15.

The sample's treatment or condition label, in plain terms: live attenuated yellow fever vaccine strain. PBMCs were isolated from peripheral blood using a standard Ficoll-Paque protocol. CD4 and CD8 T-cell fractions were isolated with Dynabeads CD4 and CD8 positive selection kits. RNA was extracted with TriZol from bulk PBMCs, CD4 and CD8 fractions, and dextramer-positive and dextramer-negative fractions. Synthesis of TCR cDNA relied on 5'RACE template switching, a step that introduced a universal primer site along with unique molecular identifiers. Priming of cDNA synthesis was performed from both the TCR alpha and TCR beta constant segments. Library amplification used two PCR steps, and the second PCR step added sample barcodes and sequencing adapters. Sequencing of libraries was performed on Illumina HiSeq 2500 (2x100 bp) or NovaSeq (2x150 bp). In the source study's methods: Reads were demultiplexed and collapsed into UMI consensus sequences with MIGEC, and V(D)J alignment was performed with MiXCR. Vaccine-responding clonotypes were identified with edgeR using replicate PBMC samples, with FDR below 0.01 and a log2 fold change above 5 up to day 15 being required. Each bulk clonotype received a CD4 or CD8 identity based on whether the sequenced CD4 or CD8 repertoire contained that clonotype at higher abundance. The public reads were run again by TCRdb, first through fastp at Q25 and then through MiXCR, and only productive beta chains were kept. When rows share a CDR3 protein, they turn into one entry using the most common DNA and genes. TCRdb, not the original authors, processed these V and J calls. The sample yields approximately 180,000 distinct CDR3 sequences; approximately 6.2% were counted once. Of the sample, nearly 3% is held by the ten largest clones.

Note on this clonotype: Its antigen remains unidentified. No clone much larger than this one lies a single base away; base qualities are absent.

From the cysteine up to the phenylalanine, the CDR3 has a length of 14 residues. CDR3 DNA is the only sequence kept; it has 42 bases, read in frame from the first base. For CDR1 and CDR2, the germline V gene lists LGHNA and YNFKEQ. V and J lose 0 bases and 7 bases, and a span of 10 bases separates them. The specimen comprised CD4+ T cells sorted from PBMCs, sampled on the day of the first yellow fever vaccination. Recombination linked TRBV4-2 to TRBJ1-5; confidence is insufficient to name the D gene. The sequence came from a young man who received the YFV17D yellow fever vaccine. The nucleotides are TGTGCCAGCAGCCAAGAGGCCAGGATACAGCCCCAGCATTTT. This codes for CASSQEARIQPQHF.